Only a few counts were recorded for the clone carrying this T cell receptor (beta chain). Its cognate antigen is unknown. V dropped 3 bases and J dropped 3 bases, with 6 bases sitting between them. Germline CDR1 DFQATT, CDR2 SNEGSKA (reference sequence). This CDR3 has 12 amino acids. Authors of the study amplified TCR beta CDR3 regions from RNA transcripts. First-round RT-PCR of the TCR CDR3 relied on the HTBI primer set. TCRdb used MiXCR to reprocess the multiplex PCR reads, holding one entry per CDR3 protein. Of approximately 610,000 distinct CDR3 sequences listed, approximately 15% are singletons. This record comes from a study of T cells in Graves' hyperthyroidism and ophthalmopathy. Across 18 months, stable Graves' hyperthyroidism was marked by no progression to ophthalmopathy. Clinical symptoms, serum thyroxine and TRAb, thyroid ultrasound and orbital computed tomography were used for the diagnoses.

The study, taken as a whole, reports: Most expanded thyroid clonotypes above 0.001 recurred in blood. The model anticipated ophthalmopathy a median around six months pre-onset.

The clonotype originates from a woman between 18 and 30 years old with Graves' hyperthyroidism. The J gene is TRBJ1-3, the V gene TRBV20-1; no clear D gene. The sample comprised blood. The DNA of the CDR3 is TGCAGTGCTAGTATCCTTGGAAACACCATATATTTT. This gives the protein CSASILGNTIYF.